Listed below are T cell receptor beta chains from one sample, sequenced in a study of human T cells and chemical hapten exposure. MiXCR, run by TCRdb on the RACE reads, gives a single entry per CDR3 protein. The profile shows tens of thousands of distinct CDR3 sequences, 11% of them singletons. The source was whole blood, collected in connection with sensitization to the hapten diphenylcyclopropenone (DPC). The origin of the receptors is a woman in her 30s with alopecia areata. Some clones in this sample may be carry-over from other donors' samples. CDR3s include the opening cysteine and the closing phenylalanine or tryptophan. A D gene is named only where the DNA matches it firmly. Clone size, where shown, is once, few, many, or a class for clones that have expanded.

D,length,J,V,size,CDR3,DNA
.,13,TRBJ1-4,TRBV29-1,many,CSVVMGADEKLFF,TGCAGCGTTGTGATGGGGGCGGATGAAAAACTGTTTTTT
.,13,TRBJ1-2,TRBV9,many,CASSVGVSRGYTF,TGTGCCAGCAGCGTAGGAGTGAGCCGTGGCTACACCTTC
TRBD1,14,TRBJ2-7,TRBV6-5,.,CASSTRDSAYEQYF,TGTGCCAGCAGTACCCGGGACAGTGCCTACGAGCAGTACTTC
.,14,TRBJ2-7,TRBV5-1,.,CASSSSASSYEQYF,TGCGCCAGCAGCTCTTCGGCCAGCTCCTACGAGCAGTACTTC
.,16,TRBJ1-3,TRBV7-6,.,CASSPGRIRRGNTIYF,TGTGCCAGCAGCCCGGGACGGATAAGGCGCGGAAACACCATATATTTT
.,13,TRBJ2-7,TRBV28,.,CASSLWAADEQYF,TGTGCCAGCAGTTTATGGGCAGCCGACGAGCAGTACTTC
.,18,TRBJ2-3,TRBV20-1,.,CSARRELRLTLSTDTQYF,TGCAGTGCTAGAAGAGAGCTTAGACTCACCCTAAGCACAGATACGCAGTATTTT
.,13,TRBJ2-3,TRBV18,many,CASSNRATDTQYF,TGTGCCAGCTCAAATAGGGCAACAGATACGCAGTATTTT
.,12,TRBJ2-5,TRBV29-1,few,CSVEQYQETQYF,TGCAGCGTAGAACAGTACCAAGAGACCCAGTACTTC
TRBD2,14,TRBJ2-1,TRBV28,many,CASVRGLAHNEQFF,TGTGCCAGCGTGAGGGGACTAGCGCACAATGAGCAGTTCTTC
.,16,TRBJ2-7,TRBV6-2/TRBV6-3,.,CASSSQIRLREYEQYF,TGTGCCAGCAGTTCGCAGATACGTCTCCGAGAGTACGAGCAGTACTTC
.,13,TRBJ1-1,TRBV2,few,CASSIRGRTEAFF,TGTGCCAGCAGTATACGGGGTCGGACTGAAGCTTTCTTT
TRBD1,14,TRBJ2-3,TRBV6-2/TRBV6-3,.,CASSSDRGRVTQYF,TGTGCCAGCAGCTCAGACAGGGGTCGCGTTACGCAGTATTTT
.,14,TRBJ2-6,TRBV28,few,CASGSFSGANVLTF,TGTGCCAGCGGGTCTTTCTCTGGGGCCAACGTCCTGACTTTC
.,13,TRBJ1-3,TRBV29-1,many,CSVAGSQGNTIYF,TGCAGCGTTGCGGGCAGCCAAGGAAACACCATATATTTT
.,14,TRBJ1-1,TRBV7-2,few,CASSRGAPNTEAFF,TGTGCCAGCAGCAGAGGGGCCCCGAACACTGAAGCTTTCTTT
TRBD1,12,TRBJ1-1,TRBV30,many,CAWTRTGFEAFF,TGTGCCTGGACCAGGACAGGGTTTGAAGCTTTCTTT
.,16,TRBJ2-3,TRBV21-1,many,CASSNVSDGSTDTQYF,TGTGCCAGCAGCAACGTATCAGATGGTAGCACAGATACGCAGTATTTT
TRBD1,15,TRBJ1-4,TRBV12-3/TRBV12-4,.,CANSPPTGGLGKLFF,TGTGCCAACAGTCCTCCAACAGGGGGCCTGGGAAAACTGTTTTTT
TRBD1,15,TRBJ2-3,TRBV6-1,many,CASSEARTGSDTQYF,TGTGCCAGCAGTGAAGCGCGGACAGGGTCAGATACGCAGTATTTT
.,13,TRBJ1-6,TRBV20-1,.,CSARDQMHSPLHF,TGCAGTGCTAGAGATCAGATGCATTCACCCCTCCACTTT
.,10,TRBJ1-2,TRBV20-1,few,CSASGDGYTF,TGCAGTGCTAGCGGGGATGGCTACACCTTC
TRBD1,14,TRBJ1-1,TRBV20-1,many,CSARRAGGSAEAFF,TGCAGTGCGAGAAGGGCAGGGGGGAGCGCTGAAGCTTTCTTT
TRBD1,14,TRBJ2-7,TRBV7-2,once,CASSLGQGATEQYF,TGTGCCAGCAGCTTAGGACAGGGGGCTACGGAGCAGTACTTC
.,14,TRBJ2-2,TRBV30,few,CAWSVRRDTGELFF,TGTGCCTGGAGTGTCCGGAGGGACACCGGGGAGCTGTTTTTT
.,14,TRBJ2-7,TRBV6-2/TRBV6-3,few,CASSYSWPSYEQYF,TGTGCCAGCAGTTACTCGTGGCCCTCCTACGAGCAGTACTTC
.,13,TRBJ2-1,TRBV20-1,.,CSASASSYNEQFF,TGCAGTGCTAGTGCCTCTTCCTACAATGAGCAGTTCTTC
.,13,TRBJ1-5,TRBV24-1,few,CATSPGVNQPQHF,TGTGCCACCAGTCCGGGAGTCAATCAGCCCCAGCATTTT
.,12,TRBJ2-3,TRBV29-1,.,CSVPPAEDTQYF,TGCAGCGTGCCTCCCGCCGAAGATACGCAGTATTTT
.,13,TRBJ1-2,TRBV15,.,CATSRQFFDGYTF,TGTGCCACCAGCAGGCAGTTTTTCGATGGCTACACCTTC
.,10,TRBJ1-1,TRBV29-1,many,CSVVNTEAFF,TGCAGCGTCGTGAACACTGAAGCTTTCTTT
.,14,TRBJ1-4,TRBV6-5,few,CASSRDLLREKLFF,TGTGCCAGCAGTAGGGACCTATTGAGGGAAAAACTGTTTTTT
.,13,TRBJ1-2,TRBV28,.,CASSLTQDGGYTF,TGTGCCAGCAGCCTAACACAAGACGGGGGCTACACCTTC
.,13,TRBJ1-1,TRBV18,few,CASTPGPNTEAFF,TGTGCCAGCACCCCAGGGCCGAACACTGAAGCTTTCTTT
.,13,TRBJ1-2,TRBV29-1,.,CSVGITTRYGYTF,TGCAGCGTGGGAATTACCACGCGCTATGGCTACACCTTC
TRBD1,14,TRBJ1-3,TRBV12-3/TRBV12-4,few,CASRGQGAGNTIYF,TGTGCCAGCAGGGGACAGGGGGCTGGAAACACCATATATTTT
.,12,TRBJ2-7,TRBV10-3,few,CAISEGGYEQYF,TGTGCCATCAGTGAAGGAGGGTACGAGCAGTACTTC
TRBD1,18,TRBJ2-4,TRBV6-5,many,CASGSGTGGAGAKNIQYF,TGTGCCAGCGGTTCCGGGACAGGGGGCGCCGGAGCCAAAAACATTCAGTACTTC
.,14,TRBJ2-7,TRBV18,few,CASSPASRSYEQYF,TGTGCCAGCTCACCGGCCAGCAGGTCCTACGAGCAGTACTTC
.,13,TRBJ2-3,TRBV20-1,many,CSPQVSGTDTQYF,TGCAGTCCACAGGTATCGGGCACAGATACGCAGTATTTT
.,12,TRBJ2-1,TRBV29-1,few,CSVVPGLGEQFF,TGCAGCGTTGTTCCGGGCCTCGGTGAGCAGTTCTTC
TRBD1,16,TRBJ2-3,TRBV28,many,CASSLGMDRATDTQYF,TGTGCCAGCAGTTTAGGGATGGACAGGGCAACAGATACGCAGTATTTT
TRBD2,19,TRBJ2-4,TRBV20-1,many,CSARDPRGAVILAKNIQYF,TGCAGTGCTAGAGATCCGCGGGGGGCAGTGATCCTAGCCAAAAACATTCAGTACTTC
TRBD2,14,TRBJ2-2,TRBV12-3/TRBV12-4,.,CASSFLAGTGELFF,TGTGCCAGCAGTTTCCTAGCGGGGACCGGGGAGCTGTTTTTT
TRBD1,13,TRBJ1-5,TRBV29-1,many,CSVGQGSGQPQHF,TGCAGCGTTGGACAGGGTTCGGGTCAGCCCCAGCATTTT
TRBD1,16,TRBJ2-3,TRBV18,many,CASSPSRDRGTDTQYF,TGTGCCAGCTCACCGAGCCGGGACAGGGGGACAGATACGCAGTATTTT
TRBD2,16,TRBJ2-3,TRBV10-3,.,CAIKEGAGGSTDTQYF,TGTGCCATCAAGGAGGGAGCGGGGGGTAGCACAGATACGCAGTATTTT
.,15,TRBJ2-1,TRBV27,.,CASSLSSSDYNEQFF,TGTGCCAGCAGTTTGTCTAGCTCTGACTACAATGAGCAGTTCTTC
.,15,TRBJ1-6,TRBV18,many,CASSPPRVAPSPLHF,TGTGCCAGCTCACCACCGAGAGTGGCCCCATCACCCCTCCACTTT